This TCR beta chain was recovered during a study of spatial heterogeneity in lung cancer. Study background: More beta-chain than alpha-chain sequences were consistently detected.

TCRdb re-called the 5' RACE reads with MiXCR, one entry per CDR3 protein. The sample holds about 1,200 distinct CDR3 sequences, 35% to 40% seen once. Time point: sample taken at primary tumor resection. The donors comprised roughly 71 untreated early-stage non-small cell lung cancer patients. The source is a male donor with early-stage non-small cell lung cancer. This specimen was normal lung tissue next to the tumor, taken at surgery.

The CDR3 DNA reads TGCAGTGCTAGGTCCGGGGGCGGTGGAAACACCATATATTTT. Its translation is CSARSGGGGNTIYF. The chain is built from TRBV20-1 and TRBJ1-3, with a weak D call TRBD1 (6 bases). Trimming took 3 bases from V and 3 from J, leaving 12 bases between them. The CDR3 has 14 residues. CDR1 is DFQATT, CDR2 SNEGSKA, per germline (reference sequence).